These 17 T cell receptor beta chains share one sample of origin, sequenced in a study of cytomegalovirus exposure and HLA in healthy donors. PCR was performed using 60 Vbeta and 13 Jbeta primers. The table came from immunoSEQ multiplex PCR; TCRdb's copy has only in-frame clones and leaves some out. The sample comprises fewer than 200,000 clones, roughly four fifths of which are singletons, and over 1.5% rests with the top ten. The sequencing sample was made of PBMCs. All receptors come from a man between 50 and 59 years old in good health and CMV-seronegative.

The chain links TRBV7-2 to TRBJ2-3, with D perhaps matching TRBD2 (6 bases). CDR3 size: 14 residues. The V end was cut by 1 base, the J end by 7 bases, with 12 bases between. Germline CDR1 reads SGHTA; CDR2 reads FQGNSA. The CDR3 nucleotides are TGTGCCAGCAGCTTAGGGGTAGCGGTTCATACGCAGTATTTT. This codes for CASSLGVAVHTQYF.

CDR3 nucleotide sequence: TGTGCCAGCAGCTTGTCCCGGGGCACAGATACGCAGTATTTT. Its translation: CASSLSRGTDTQYF. The chain carries TRBV5-5 and TRBJ2-3; D is unresolved. Trimming pared 1 base from V and 1 base from J, leaving 7 bases between. Germline CDR1 is SGHKS and CDR2 is YYEKEE (reference sequence). The CDR3 runs 14 residues.

This clone appeared a few times. This chain connects TRBV18 to TRBJ1-3; D possibly corresponds to TRBD1 (6 bases). Germline lookup yields CDR1 KGHSH and CDR2 LQKENI. This CDR3 comprises 15 residues. V shed 5 bases and J shed 4 bases, with 15 bases lying between them. This CDR3 is CASSAGTGYGNTIYF. CDR3 coding DNA: TGTGCCAGCTCAGCAGGTACAGGGTACGGAAACACCATATATTTT.

CDR3 residues: CASSPPWGGREAFF. The CDR3 nucleotides are TGTGCCAGCTCACCTCCTTGGGGGGGCCGTGAAGCTTTCTTT. The chain recombines TRBV18 with TRBJ1-1; D may be TRBD1 (6 bases). Germline CDR1 KGHSH, CDR2 LQKENI. The CDR3 extends over 14 amino acids. V was cut by 3 bases and J by 7 bases, with 15 bases left in between.

This rearrangement joins TRBV6-5 to TRBJ2-3; tentatively, D is TRBD2 (6 bases). Germline V gene sequence: CDR1 MNHEY, CDR2 SVGAGI. Deletions cut 4 bases from V and 6 bases from J, with 17 bases between. This CDR3 has 15 amino acids. The CDR3 nucleotides read TGTGCCAGCAGTTGGGGCCGGGGGACGGTGGATACGCAGTATTTT. Translated: CASSWGRGTVDTQYF.

This chain connects TRBV6-5 to TRBJ2-7, with 10 nucleotides matching TRBD2. V shed 0 bases, J shed 0 bases, and the junction held 2 bases outside the gene matches. The CDR3 has 16 amino acids. CDR1 is MNHEY, CDR2 SVGAGI, per germline. The CDR3 reads CASSYSSGGGSYEQYF. The CDR3 region has the DNA TGTGCCAGCAGTTACTCGAGCGGGGGGGGCTCCTACGAGCAGTACTTC.

The CDR3 protein is CASSYPSGSSLDTQYF. The DNA of the CDR3 is TGTGCCAGCAGTTACCCTAGCGGGAGTTCGTTAGATACGCAGTATTTT. The rearrangement joins TRBV6-6 to TRBJ2-3; 10 bases align to TRBD2. Germline V gives CDR1 MNHNY, CDR2 SVGAGI (reference sequence). The CDR3 sequence is 16 residues long. V lost 2 bases to trimming and J lost 5 bases; unmatched junction nucleotides: 7.

This chain uses TRBV19 with TRBJ2-5, with unresolved D. CDR1 and CDR2 from the germline V gene are LNHDA and SQIVND (reference sequence). V was shortened by 8 bases and J by 5 bases, with 15 bases between the two germline ends. This CDR3 comprises 13 residues. The CDR3 DNA follows: TGTGCCAGTGGCCCACGCTCCGGGGAGACCCAGTACTTC. It yields the protein CASGPRSGETQYF.

In DNA, the CDR3 is TGTGCCAGCAGCATAAGACAGGGTAGCGGTGAAAAACTGTTTTTT. Translating it yields CASSIRQGSGEKLFF. The J gene is TRBJ1-4, the V gene TRBV7-2; TRBD1 agrees at 7 bases. The V segment lost 5 bases and the J segment 7 bases; nucleotides outside the gene matches: 10. Germline assignment: CDR1 SGHTA and CDR2 FQGNSA. The CDR3 sequence is 15 residues long.

V and J are TRBV7-9 and TRBJ2-7, with D tentatively TRBD2 (5 bases). The CDR3 has 19 residues. Germline V CDR1 and CDR2: SEHNR, FQNEAQ (reference sequence). Between the trimmed V and J ends, which lost 4 bases and 1 base, there was a span of 26 bases. The CDR3 DNA follows: TGTGCCAGCAGCTCCGGGTTAAGAAGCGGTATAAAAACGTCCTACGAGCAGTACTTC. It translates to CASSSGLRSGIKTSYEQYF.

This clone has only one observation. CDR3 nucleotide sequence: TGTGCCAGCAGTTCCAGGGGGCGGGCCACCGGGGAGCTGTTTTTT. Translating gives CASSSRGRATGELFF. This chain joins TRBV28 and TRBJ2-2; TRBD1 matches at 8 bases. Germline V gene lookup returns CDR1 MDHEN and CDR2 SYDVKM. The CDR3 consists of 15 residues. The ends lost 4 bases at V and 4 bases at J; junction bases unmatched: 5.

The chain carries TRBV19 and TRBJ1-5, with unresolved D. V lost 1 base to trimming and J lost 2 bases, with 12 bases between them. Germline CDR1 is LNHDA and CDR2 is SQIVND (reference sequence). The CDR3 loop spans 16 amino acids. The CDR3 nucleotides read TGTGCCAGTAGTATAGGGCCGATGGGAGGCAATCAGCCCCAGCATTTT. It translates to CASSIGPMGGNQPQHF. Combining the CDR3 with reference TRBV19 and TRBJ1-5 gives the whole variable domain DGGITQSPKYLFRKEGQNVTLSCEQNLNHDAMYWYRQDPGQGLRLIYYSQIVNDFQKGDIAEGYSVSREKKESFPLTVTSAQKNPTAFYLCASSIGPMGGNQPQHFGDGTRLSIL.

The chain carries TRBV10-1 and TRBJ2-5; TRBD2 aligns across 14 bases. The CDR3 has 23 residues. J gave up 1 base and V 5 bases, and 24 bases lay outside the gene matches. Germline V CDR1 and CDR2: WNHNN, SYGVQD (reference sequence). In nucleotides, the CDR3 is TGCGCCAGCAGTCGTCCCAGGGGTTGCGGGACTAGCGGGAGTTCGGAACCCCAAGAGACCCAGTACTTC. Amino acids: CASSRPRGCGTSGSSEPQETQYF.

This clone was detected only a few times. The chain joins TRBV7-9 to TRBJ1-6; 7 bases agree with TRBD1. The CDR3 contains 14 residues. Germline-derived CDR1 and CDR2 are SEHNR and FQNEAQ (reference sequence). Trimming took 3 bases from V and 10 from J; bases not matched to a gene: 6. The CDR3 loop reads CASSFGQGGSPLHF. The CDR3 DNA reads as TGTGCCAGCAGCTTCGGGCAGGGGGGATCACCCCTCCACTTT.

The CDR3 sequence: CASSLLPWRGVDKEQYF. In DNA form, the CDR3 reads TGTGCCAGCAGCTTGCTCCCTTGGCGGGGGGTTGACAAAGAGCAGTACTTC. This rearrangement joins TRBV5-8 to TRBJ2-7; TRBD2 aligns across 8 bases. Germline trimming cut 1 base from V and 7 bases from J; bases unmatched to any gene: 16. This CDR3 comprises 17 residues. Germline V CDR1 and CDR2: SGHTS, YDEGEE.

This sequence joins TRBV7-2 and TRBJ2-3, with D tentatively TRBD2 (5 bases). The CDR3 is made up of 14 amino acids. V was trimmed by 2 bases and J by 2 bases, leaving 8 bases between them. Germline-derived CDR1 and CDR2 are SGHTA and FQGNSA. The CDR3 reads CASSLMGVTDTQYF. In nucleotides, the CDR3 is TGTGCCAGCAGCTTAATGGGAGTCACAGATACGCAGTATTTT. Drawing the rest from reference TRBV7-2 and TRBJ2-3, the complete variable domain is GAGVSQSPSNKVTEKGKDVELRCDPISGHTALYWYRQSLGQGLEFLIYFQGNSAPDKSGLPSDRFSAERTGGSVSTLTIQRTQQEDSAVYLCASSLMGVTDTQYFGPGTRLTVL.

The chain links TRBV7-2 to TRBJ2-7, with a possible D match to TRBD1 (6 bases). The V end was cut by 5 bases, the J end by 1 base, with 15 bases between. This CDR3 spans 15 amino acids. Germline V CDR1 and CDR2: SGHTA, FQGNSA. CDR3: CASSTRQALSYEQYF. DNA of the CDR3: TGTGCCAGCAGCACCCGACAGGCTTTGTCCTACGAGCAGTACTTC.